The T cell receptor beta chain under discussion was sequenced for a study of shared clonotypes between healthy human individuals. Clones were sequenced by immunoSEQ multiplex PCR, and TCRdb holds only the in-frame ones, with some missing. The sample lists a few million clones, more than 90% seen once, with over 0.1% in the top ten. This CDR3 is 14 amino acids long. Trimming took 5 bases from V and 2 from J, leaving 10 bases between them. Germline CDR1 is SGHAT and CDR2 is FQNNGV. The receptor's source is a young man in good health. The sample taken for sequencing was naive CD4+ T cells sorted from blood. Indicated subset: CD45RA+ positively selected. This rearrangement joins TRBV11-2 to TRBJ2-1; no firm D call. CDR3 bases: TGTGCCAGCAGCCAACGCACAGCCTACAATGAGCAGTTCTTC. It codes for CASSQRTAYNEQFF.